These 3 T cell receptor beta chains were sequenced from one sample in a study of cytomegalovirus exposure and HLA in healthy donors. Sequencing was performed with immunoSEQ multiplex PCR; in TCRdb, only in-frame clones are kept and a portion is missing. Among 100,000 or so clones listed, more than 75% were seen once. Sequencing input: PBMCs. These receptors were collected from a man between 18 and 29 years old in good health and CMV-seropositive.

The chain links TRBV27 to TRBJ2-1; 8 bases line up with TRBD1. V shed 3 bases and J 7 bases; nucleotides not matched to a gene: 5. This CDR3 spans 14 amino acids. Germline assignment: CDR1 MNHEY and CDR2 SMNVEV (reference sequence). This CDR3 is CASSFRGLKNEQFF. For the CDR3, the DNA is TGTGCCAGCAGTTTCAGGGGGCTTAAGAATGAGCAGTTCTTC.

This rearrangement joins TRBV9 to TRBJ1-4, with 7 positions matching TRBD1. Germline CDR1 SGDLS, CDR2 YYNGEE. This CDR3 has 14 residues. V dropped 0 bases and J dropped 6; count of bases not matched to a gene: 2. Written as DNA, the CDR3 is TGTGCCAGCAGCGTAGACGGGACAGATGAAAAACTGTTTTTT. It yields the protein CASSVDGTDEKLFF. The full variable domain, completed using reference TRBV9 and TRBJ1-4, is DSGVTQTPKHLITATGQRVTLRCSPRSGDLSVYWYQQSLDQGLQFLIQYYNGEERAKGNILERFSAQQFPDLHSELNLSSLELGDSALYFCASSVDGTDEKLFFGSGTQLSVL.

The J gene is TRBJ2-3, the V gene TRBV11-3; weak D call: TRBD2 (6 bases). CDR1 is SGHNT, CDR2 YENEEA, per germline. CDR3 length: 15 residues. V was clipped by 1 base and J by 0 bases, with 8 bases between them. The CDR3 protein is CASSLVAGSTDTQYF. The CDR3 DNA reads as TGTGCCAGCAGCTTAGTTGCGGGAAGCACAGATACGCAGTATTTT.